The text below deals with one TCR beta chain. Which antigen it targets is not known. No base quality values were provided; no much bigger clone lies one nucleotide off. The sample belongs to a study of T cells after yellow fever vaccination (dated by TCRdb to about 2019). About the study as a whole: Libraries from fractions with low cell numbers were prepared with the SMART-Seq v4 Ultra Low Input RNA kit. Two healthy male donors, one aged 18 to 30 and one aged 30 to 40 years, made up the cohort. To track T-cell clones before and after primary and booster YFV17D yellow fever vaccination, bulk TCR alpha and beta repertoires were sequenced longitudinally. Blood was collected at multiple timepoints before and after primary and secondary immunization, and bulk PBMC replicates and cell subsets were isolated. Study-level results and caveats: After the booster, most of the clones that had expanded following primary vaccination were detected again (96% of CD4 and around 90% of CD8), which suggests that memory was broadly maintained. A small fraction of clonotypes appeared in both the CD4 and CD8 compartments, likely as a result of convergent recombination. Compared with the primary T-cell response, the secondary T-cell response was weaker but faster, peaking on day 5 rather than day 15. Computational filtering was needed because FACS-sorted repertoires could contain abundant contaminating clonotypes from the bulk population. Because only two donors were included in the study, the extent to which the findings can be generalized is limited.

This specimen's treatment or condition label, interpreted: live attenuated yellow fever vaccine strain. A standard Ficoll-Paque protocol was used to isolate PBMCs from peripheral blood. Dynabeads CD4 and CD8 positive selection kits were used to isolate CD4 and CD8 T-cell fractions. TriZol was used to extract RNA from bulk PBMCs, from CD4 and CD8 fractions, and from dextramer-positive and dextramer-negative fractions. V has 5 bases trimmed and J has 4 bases trimmed; junction bases matching no gene number 2. The germline V gene specifies KGHDR as CDR1 and SFDVKD as CDR2. The cysteine opens and the phenylalanine closes a CDR3 of 14 amino acids. Just the 42-base CDR3 DNA is kept, in frame starting at base 1. Sequencing was performed on an Illumina NovaSeq 6000. TCR cDNA was made using 5'RACE template switching, a step that added a universal primer site and unique molecular identifiers. Priming for cDNA synthesis came from both the TCR alpha and TCR beta constant segments. Two PCR steps were used to amplify libraries, with sample barcodes and sequencing adapters being added in the second step. Sequencing of the libraries was done on either Illumina HiSeq 2500 (2x100 bp) or NovaSeq (2x150 bp). The study's own analysis went as follows. Reads were demultiplexed and collapsed into UMI consensus sequences with MIGEC, and V(D)J alignment was performed with MiXCR. Using edgeR on replicate PBMC samples, clonotypes were called vaccine-responding if FDR was below 0.01 and the log2 fold change was above 5 up to day 15. Bulk clonotypes were assigned CD4 or CD8 identity according to which sequenced CD4 or CD8 repertoire held them at higher abundance. TCRdb reprocessed the public reads (quality trimming at Q25 with fastp, clone calling with MiXCR) and kept in-frame beta chains. Rows matching on CDR3 protein sequence are summarized as one entry with the most common DNA and genes. The V and J calls reflect TCRdb's pipeline rather than the authors' work. The sample profile shows a few hundred thousand distinct CDR3 sequences; about 3% of them were found once. The ten largest clones capture 2.5% to 3.5% of the sample.

The starting material was CD4+ T cells sorted from PBMCs, obtained 10 days after the yellow fever booster vaccination. The chain employs TRBV24-1 and TRBJ2-3; the central 10 bases match TRBD1. This clonotype originated in a man aged 18 to 30 who received the YFV17D yellow fever vaccine. The CDR3 protein sequence reads: CATSGQGASDTQYF. The nucleotide sequence is TGTGCCACCAGTGGACAGGGGGCCTCAGATACGCAGTATTTT.